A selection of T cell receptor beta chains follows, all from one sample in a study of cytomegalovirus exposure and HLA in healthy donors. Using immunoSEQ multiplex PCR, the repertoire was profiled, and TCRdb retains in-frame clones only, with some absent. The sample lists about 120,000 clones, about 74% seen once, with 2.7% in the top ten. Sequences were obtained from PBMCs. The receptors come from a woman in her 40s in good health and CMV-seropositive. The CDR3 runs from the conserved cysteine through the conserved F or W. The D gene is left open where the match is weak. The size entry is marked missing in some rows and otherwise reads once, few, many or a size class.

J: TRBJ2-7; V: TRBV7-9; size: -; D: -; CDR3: CASSFTGLYEQYF; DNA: TGTGCCAGCAGCTTTACAGGGCTCTACGAGCAGTACTTC
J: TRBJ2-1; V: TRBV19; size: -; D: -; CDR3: CATVSRRSSYNEQFF; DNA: TGTGCCACCGTATCACGACGGAGCTCCTACAATGAGCAGTTCTTC
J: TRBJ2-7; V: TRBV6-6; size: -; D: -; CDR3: CASNRGSDTYEQYF; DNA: TGTGCCAGCAATAGGGGGAGTGATACCTACGAGCAGTACTTC
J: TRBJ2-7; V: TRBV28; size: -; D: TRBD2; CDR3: CASSLGRGRRYEQYF; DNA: TGTGCCAGCAGTTTAGGGAGGGGAAGGCGCTACGAGCAGTACTTC
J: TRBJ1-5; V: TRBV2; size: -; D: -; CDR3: CASSEARQPQHF; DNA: TGTGCCAGCAGTGAAGCGCGACAGCCCCAGCATTTT
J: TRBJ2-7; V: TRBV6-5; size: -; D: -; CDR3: CASSYSGGMGPYEQYF; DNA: TGTGCCAGCAGTTACTCGGGGGGAATGGGCCCCTACGAGCAGTACTTC
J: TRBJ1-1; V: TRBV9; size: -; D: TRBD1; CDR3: CASSVLPEGTVNEAFF; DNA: TGTGCCAGCAGCGTCCTCCCAGAAGGGACAGTCAATGAAGCTTTCTTT
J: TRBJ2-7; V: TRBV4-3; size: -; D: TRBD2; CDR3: CASSQDWSAGELFGYEQYF; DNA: TGCGCCAGCAGCCAAGATTGGTCGGCGGGAGAGCTGTTTGGCTACGAGCAGTACTTC
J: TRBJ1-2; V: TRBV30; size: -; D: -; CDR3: CAWSPKGGGYGYTF; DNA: TGTGCCTGGAGTCCCAAAGGAGGCGGCTATGGCTACACCTTC
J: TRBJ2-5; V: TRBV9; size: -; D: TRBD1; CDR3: CASSATGNGETQYF; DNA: TGTGCCAGCAGCGCGACAGGGAATGGTGAGACCCAGTACTTC
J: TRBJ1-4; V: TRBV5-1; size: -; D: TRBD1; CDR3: CASTLTWTGRGRNEKLFF; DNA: TGCGCCAGCACCCTCACCTGGACAGGTAGGGGTAGGAATGAAAAACTGTTTTTT
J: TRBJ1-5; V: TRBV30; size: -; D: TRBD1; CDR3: CACTGGPYSNQPQHF; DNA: TGTGCCTGCACAGGGGGGCCTTATAGCAATCAGCCCCAGCATTTT
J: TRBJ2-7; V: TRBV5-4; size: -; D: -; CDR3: CASSTRLSYEQYF; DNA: TGTGCCAGCAGTACGCGCTTGTCCTACGAGCAGTACTTC
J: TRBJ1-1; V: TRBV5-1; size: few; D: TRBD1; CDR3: CASSNTGGTEAFF; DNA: TGCGCCAGCAGCAACACAGGGGGCACTGAAGCTTTCTTT
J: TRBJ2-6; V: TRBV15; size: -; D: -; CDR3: CATSTTGSGANVLTF; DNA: TGTGCCACCAGCACGACAGGCTCTGGGGCCAACGTCCTGACTTTC
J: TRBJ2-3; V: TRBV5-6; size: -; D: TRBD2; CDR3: CASSRRLAGDTDTQYF; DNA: TGTGCCAGCAGCCGCCGACTAGCGGGGGACACAGATACGCAGTATTTT
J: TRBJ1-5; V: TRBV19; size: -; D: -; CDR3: CASSMGGQVSNQPQHF; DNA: TGTGCCAGTAGTATGGGAGGCCAGGTCTCAAATCAGCCCCAGCATTTT
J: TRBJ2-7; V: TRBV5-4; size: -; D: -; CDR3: CASSLTGESSYEQYF; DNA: TGTGCCAGCAGCTTGACAGGCGAGAGCTCCTACGAGCAGTACTTC
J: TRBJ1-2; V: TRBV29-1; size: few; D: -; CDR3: CSAGGGPRSGYTF; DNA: TGCAGCGCCGGGGGGGGGCCCAGGTCGGGCTACACCTTC
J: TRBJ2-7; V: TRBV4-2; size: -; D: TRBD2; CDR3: CASSPAGGHREQYF; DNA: TGTGCCAGCAGTCCAGCGGGAGGGCATAGGGAGCAGTACTTC
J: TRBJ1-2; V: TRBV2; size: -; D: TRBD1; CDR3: CASTGGYGYTF; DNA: TGTGCCAGTACAGGGGGCTATGGCTACACCTTC
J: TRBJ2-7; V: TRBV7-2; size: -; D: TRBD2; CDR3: CASSLVSGRAYEQYF; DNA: TGTGCCAGCAGCTTAGTGAGCGGGAGGGCCTACGAGCAGTACTTC
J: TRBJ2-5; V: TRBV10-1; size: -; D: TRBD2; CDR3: CASSDQRGGVETQYF; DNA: TGCGCCAGCAGTGATCAACGGGGGGGCGTGGAGACCCAGTACTTC
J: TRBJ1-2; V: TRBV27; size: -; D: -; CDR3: CASSWGQGHGYTF; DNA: TGTGCCAGCAGTTGGGGGCAGGGCCATGGCTACACCTTC
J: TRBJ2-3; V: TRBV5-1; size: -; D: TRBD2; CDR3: CASLGGGGVTDTQYF; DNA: TGCGCCAGTCTCGGTGGTGGGGGGGTCACAGATACGCAGTATTTT
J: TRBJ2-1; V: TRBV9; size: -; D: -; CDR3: CASQGLSYNEQFF; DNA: TGTGCCAGCCAAGGACTTTCCTACAATGAGCAGTTCTTC
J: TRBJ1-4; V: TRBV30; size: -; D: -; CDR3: CAWTGDPDKLFF; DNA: TGTGCCTGGACGGGGGACCCGGATAAACTGTTTTTT
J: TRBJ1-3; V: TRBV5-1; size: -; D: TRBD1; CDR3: CASSPQGADGNTIYF; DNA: TGCGCCAGCAGCCCGCAGGGGGCGGACGGAAACACCATATATTTT